The 19 T cell receptor beta chains below all came from one sample that was sequenced in a study of T cell repertoires in cytomegalovirus infection. TCRdb redid the calling of the reads with MiXCR, one entry per CDR3 protein. The sample includes around 630,000 distinct CDR3 sequences, around 24% seen only once; the top ten take 7% to 9%. Sequenced sample: CD8+ T cells from PBMCs. All receptors derive from a human donor in good health (CMV status not recorded). Some clones in this sample may be carry-over from other donors' samples.

This clonotype has just a few counts. The CDR3: CVVGPSSYNEQFF. DNA for the CDR3: TGTGTCGTGGGCCCCAGCTCCTACAATGAGCAGTTCTTC. This chain connects TRBV7-9 to TRBJ2-1, with D uncertain. The germline CDR1 and CDR2 sequences are SEHNR and FQNEAQ (reference sequence). The CDR3 has 13 amino acids.

The chain combines TRBV7-9 with TRBJ2-6, with D tentatively TRBD1 (6 bases). Germline V gives CDR1 SEHNR, CDR2 FQNEAQ (reference sequence). The V and J ends lost 5 bases and 0 bases respectively, with 20 bases between them. There are 19 residues in the CDR3. In DNA, the CDR3 is TGTGCCAGCAGCATTGACAGGTATCTTGGCCTCTCTGGGGCCAACGTCCTGACTTTC. It yields the protein CASSIDRYLGLSGANVLTF.

This clonotype appeared many times. The chain has TRBV7-8 and TRBJ2-1, with 16 bases lining up with TRBD2. Unmatched junction bases numbered 9, after V lost 5 bases and J lost 8 bases. This CDR3 contains 17 residues. Germline V gives CDR1 SGHVS, CDR2 FQNEAQ. The CDR3 coding sequence is TGTGCCAGCAGCCAGGGACTAGCGGGGGGGCCGGGCGATGAGCAGTTCTTC. It yields the protein CASSQGLAGGPGDEQFF.

This rearrangement joins TRBV6-2 or TRBV6-3 to TRBJ1-2; D unclear. Trimming pared 6 bases from V and 3 bases from J, leaving 11 bases between. CDR1 MNHEY and CDR2 SVGEGT come from the germline V gene. This CDR3 has 13 residues. CDR3 DNA: TGTGCCAGCAGGAGGGTCGAGGACTATGGCTACACCTTC. Protein sequence: CASRRVEDYGYTF.

This clonotype was observed a handful of times. The J gene is TRBJ2-7, the V gene TRBV29-1, with a weak D call TRBD2 (5 bases). Trimming shortened V by 1 base and J by 3 bases, and 7 bases separated the two germline ends. This CDR3 is built from 12 residues. Germline lookup yields CDR1 SQVTM and CDR2 ANQGSEA. The CDR3 spells CSVEAGIYEQYF. The CDR3 region has the DNA TGCAGCGTTGAAGCCGGGATCTACGAGCAGTACTTC.

In its sample, this clonotype was seen many times. The rearrangement joins TRBV7-8 to TRBJ2-7, with 10 nucleotides matching TRBD1. With 5 bases clipped from V and 4 bases from J, the junction kept 5 bases outside the gene matches. The germline CDR1 and CDR2 sequences are SGHVS and FQNEAQ. The CDR3 is 14 amino acids. CDR3 bases: TGTGCCAGCAGCGAGGGACAGGGGCAGTACGAGCAGTACTTC. This translates into CASSEGQGQYEQYF.

This clonotype was observed a handful of times. This sequence joins TRBV27 and TRBJ2-5, with D perhaps matching TRBD1 (6 bases). Germline V lookup: CDR1 MNHEY, CDR2 SMNVEV (reference sequence). Trimming left V 0 bases short and J 6 bases short, with 11 bases between. The CDR3 has 14 amino acids. The CDR3 DNA follows: TGTGCCAGCAGTTTATCGTGGCAGGGGAAGACCCAGTACTTC. Amino acid sequence: CASSLSWQGKTQYF.

This clonotype has a handful of counts. The chain carries TRBV7-9 and TRBJ2-7, with 7 bases fitting TRBD1. Losses at the gene ends were 5 bases for V and 8 bases for J; bases not matched to a gene: 12. Germline V CDR1 and CDR2: SEHNR, FQNEAQ (reference sequence). This CDR3 comprises 14 residues. DNA for the CDR3: TGTGCCAGCAGCCGGACAGGAGAGGAGTTCAAGCAGTACGTC. It yields the protein CASSRTGEEFKQYV.

Comment on this clonotype: Just one base apart from a much larger clone, this may be a read error. This chain connects TRBV7-2 to TRBJ2-7; possible D gene TRBD1, 7 bases. CDR1 SGHTA and CDR2 FQGNSA come from the germline V gene. There are 12 residues in the CDR3. CDR3 region: CAGSSRGAEQYF. CDR3 nucleotides: TGTGCCGGCAGCTCCAGGGGGGCCGAGCAGTACTTC.

This clonotype has only one observation. This could be a read error, since a much larger clone is one nucleotide away. The V call is TRBV7-3, the J call TRBJ2-7; 11 nucleotides line up with TRBD2. CDR3 size: 15 residues. Germline lookup yields CDR1 SGHTA and CDR2 FQGTGA. Unmatched junction bases numbered 4, after V lost 3 bases and J lost 3 bases. The CDR3 nucleotides are TGTGCCAGCAGCTTCGTAGCGGGGGGGTTCTACGAGCAGTACTTC. As protein: CASSFVAGGFYEQYF. The full variable domain, with the rest looked up from reference TRBV7-3 and TRBJ2-7, is GAGVSQTPSNKVTEKGKYVELRCDPISGHTALYWYRQSLGQGPEFLIYFQGTGAADDSGLPNDRFFAVRPEGSVSTLKIQRTERGDSAVYLCASSFVAGGFYEQYFGPGTRLTVT.

CDR3 in DNA: TGTGCCAGCAGTTCCGGCAGAGGGTCCCGAGGGTCCCAGTACTTC. Its translation is CASSSGRGSRGSQYF. J is TRBJ2-5 and V is TRBV12-3 or TRBV12-4; weak D call: TRBD2 (5 bases). This CDR3 comprises 15 residues. Trimming left V 4 bases short and J 9 bases short, with 21 bases between.

J is TRBJ1-2 and V is TRBV29-1; possible D gene TRBD1, 5 bases. The CDR3 spans 13 residues. The germline V gene has CDR1 SQVTM and CDR2 ANQGSEA. Trimming cost V 4 bases and J 3 bases, with 12 bases left between them. CDR3: CSVAGPGYYGYTF. Here the CDR3 DNA reads TGCAGCGTTGCGGGCCCAGGGTACTATGGCTACACCTTC. The entire variable domain, with the rest obtained from reference TRBV29-1 and TRBJ1-2, is as follows: SAVISQKPSRDICQRGTSLTIQCQVDSQVTMMFWYRQQPGQSLTLIATANQGSEATYESGFVIDKFPISRPNLTFSTLTVSNMSPEDSSIYLCSVAGPGYYGYTFGSGTRLTVV.

This chain joins TRBV6-5 and TRBJ1-4, with D possibly being TRBD1 (5 bases). This CDR3 is 15 amino acids long. The V gene lost 2 bases and the J gene lost 8 bases, with 15 bases spanning the gap. Germline assignment: CDR1 MNHEY and CDR2 SVGAGI. DNA for the CDR3: TGTGCCAGCAGTTACGGGGGGACCGCGAGGGAAAAACTGTTTTTT. This translates into CASSYGGTAREKLFF.

This clonotype was counted between two and nine times. The chain carries TRBV14 and TRBJ2-1; D gene uncertain. In germline, CDR1 is SGHDN, CDR2 FVKESK. The CDR3 runs to 15 residues. The germline V and J ends were trimmed by 3 bases and 4 bases, with 13 bases remaining between them. In DNA form, the CDR3 reads TGTGCCAGCAGCCAGGCTCATGGGGTTTACAATGAGCAGTTCTTC. Protein: CASSQAHGVYNEQFF.

This clonotype was found a few times. The chain recombines TRBV14 with TRBJ2-1; D is ambiguous. This CDR3 comprises 12 residues. With 3 bases removed from V and 12 bases from J, the gap between germline ends came to 12 bases. CDR1 and CDR2 from the germline V gene are SGHDN and FVKESK. This chain's CDR3 is CASSQGKAGQFF. In DNA form, the CDR3 reads TGTGCCAGCAGCCAGGGCAAAGCTGGGCAGTTCTTC.

This chain links TRBV29-1 with TRBJ2-1; TRBD1 agrees at 7 bases. The CDR3 spans 16 residues. V shed 0 bases and J 2 bases; nucleotides not matched to a gene: 7. CDR1 is SQVTM and CDR2 is ANQGSEA in the germline V gene. CDR3 sequence reads: CSVEDPQGVPYNEQFF. In DNA, the CDR3 is TGCAGCGTTGAAGATCCCCAGGGGGTTCCCTACAATGAGCAGTTCTTC.

This clonotype was seen a handful of times. The genes are TRBV6-2 or TRBV6-3 and TRBJ1-6; 9 bases are shared with TRBD1. CDR1 and CDR2 from the germline V gene are MNHEY and SVGEGT. This CDR3 is built from 16 residues. V was clipped by 6 bases and J by 10 bases; unmatched bases: 13. This CDR3 is CASRPLQGAERSPLHF. CDR3 DNA: TGTGCCAGCAGACCTTTACAGGGGGCAGAAAGATCACCCCTCCACTTT.

In the case of this clonotype: A much larger clone lies one base from this, so it may be a read error. Since no conserved phenylalanine or tryptophan closes the CDR3, a read error is the likely cause. This sequence joins TRBV5-1 and TRBJ2-5, with D hard to call. Germline loops: CDR1 SGHRS, CDR2 YFSETQ. Trimming took 4 bases from V and 5 from J, leaving 15 bases between them. The CDR3 is 14 residues long. The CDR3 DNA reads TGCGCCAGCAGCGGCGGCGGCAGTTTGGAGACCCAGTACGTC. Translated, it gives CASSGGGSLETQYV.

This chain links TRBV9 with TRBJ2-1; 8 bases map to TRBD2. Unmatched junction bases numbered 7, after V lost 3 bases and J lost 5 bases. Germline CDR1 is SGDLS and CDR2 is YYNGEE. CDR3 length: 15 residues. In DNA, the CDR3 is TGTGCCAGCAGCGCGGGACTAGGCTTACACAATGAGCAGTTCTTC. Encoded protein: CASSAGLGLHNEQFF.